The present entry profiles one T cell receptor beta chain with its context. These data are taken from a study of blood T cell repertoires in COVID-19. Study as a whole: Some COVID-19 samples were acute and others convalescent; all came from the United States, Italy and Spain. The cDNA or gDNA used as material had been derived from T cells, B-cell-depleted T cells, or PBMCs.

Original analysis: Reference gene primer amplification gave nucleated cell count estimates. Profiled with immunoSEQ multiplex PCR; TCRdb holds only in-frame clones, not every one. V and J calls and clone size come straight from that table; D and trimming were deduced from the DNA. Of about 26,000 clones listed, approximately 64% are singletons. The V segment lost 0 bases and the J segment 5 bases; nucleotides outside the gene matches: 5. CDR3 length: 14 amino acids. From germline, CDR1 is SGHRS and CDR2 YFSETQ. The sequenced sample was peripheral blood. The chain links TRBV5-1 to TRBJ2-7; 7 bases line up with TRBD2. The receptor was isolated from a man in his sixties with active or convalescent COVID-19. CDR3 DNA: TGCGCCAGCAGCTTGGACGGGGGGTTGAACGAGCAGTACTTC. Translating gives CASSLDGGLNEQYF.